This TCR beta chain was captured by sequencing in a study of cytomegalovirus exposure and HLA in healthy donors. General study findings and limits: Common viral pathogens seemed to be connected with several of the most significant clusters, according to a later analysis. Later genetic work tied a missense DCLRE1C variant to beta-chain V and J trimming. HLA alleles showed associations with about 17,000 TCR beta sequences in a later analysis, at a 0.05 false discovery rate.

It was with 60 Vbeta and 13 Jbeta primers that the PCR ran. Using immunoSEQ multiplex PCR, the repertoire was profiled, and TCRdb retains in-frame clones only, with some absent. The repertoire includes 150,000 or so clones, roughly 80% of them detected once, and 7% to 9% sits in the top ten. CDR3 length equals 14 residues. Germline V gene lookup returns CDR1 SGHRS and CDR2 YFSETQ. Trimming pared 0 bases from V and 2 bases from J, leaving 9 bases between. Turning to this clone: As yet, its antigen is unknown.

Healthy individuals who donated bone marrow served as the donors. The TCR was taken from a male donor in good health and CMV-seropositive. The sample comprised PBMCs. V is TRBV5-1 and J is TRBJ2-7; D unclear. CDR3 sequence reads: CASSLAEETYEQYF. CDR3 bases: TGCGCCAGCAGCTTGGCCGAGGAGACCTACGAGCAGTACTTC.